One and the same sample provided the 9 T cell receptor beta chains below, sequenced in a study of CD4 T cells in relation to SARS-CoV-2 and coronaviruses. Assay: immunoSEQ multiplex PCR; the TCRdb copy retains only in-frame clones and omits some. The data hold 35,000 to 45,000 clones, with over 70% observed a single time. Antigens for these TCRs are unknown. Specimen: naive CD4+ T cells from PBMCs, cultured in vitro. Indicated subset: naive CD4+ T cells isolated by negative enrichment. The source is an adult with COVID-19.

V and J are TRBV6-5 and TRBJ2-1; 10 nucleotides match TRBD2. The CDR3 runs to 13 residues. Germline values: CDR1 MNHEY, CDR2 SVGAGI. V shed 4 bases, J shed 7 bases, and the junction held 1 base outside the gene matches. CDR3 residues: CASSSGLANEQFF. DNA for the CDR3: TGTGCCAGCAGTTCGGGACTAGCGAATGAGCAGTTCTTC.

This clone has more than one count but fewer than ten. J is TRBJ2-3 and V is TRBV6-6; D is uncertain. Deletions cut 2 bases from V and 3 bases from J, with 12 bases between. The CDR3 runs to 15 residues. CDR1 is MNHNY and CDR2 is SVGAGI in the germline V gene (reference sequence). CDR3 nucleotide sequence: TGTGCCAGCAGTTACCCGACGGGCACTACAGATACGCAGTATTTT. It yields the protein CASSYPTGTTDTQYF.

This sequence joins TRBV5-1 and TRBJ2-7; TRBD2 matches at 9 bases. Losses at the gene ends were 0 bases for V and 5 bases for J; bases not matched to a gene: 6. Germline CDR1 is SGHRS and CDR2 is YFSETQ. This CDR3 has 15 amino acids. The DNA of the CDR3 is TGCGCCAGCAGCTTGGACCTAGCGGGAAAGCACGAGCAGTACTTC. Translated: CASSLDLAGKHEQYF. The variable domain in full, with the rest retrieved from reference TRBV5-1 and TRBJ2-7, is KAGVTQTPRYLIKTRGQQVTLSCSPISGHRSVSWYQQTPGQGLQFLFEYFSETQRNKGNFPGRFSGRQFSNSRSEMNVSTLELGDSALYLCASSLDLAGKHEQYFGPGTRLTVT.

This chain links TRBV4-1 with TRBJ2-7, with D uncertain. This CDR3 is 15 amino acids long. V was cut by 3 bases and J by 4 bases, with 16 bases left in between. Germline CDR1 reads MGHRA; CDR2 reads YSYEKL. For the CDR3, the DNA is TGCGCCAGCAGCCACCAAGAATCGTACGGGTACGAGCAGTACTTC. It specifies CASSHQESYGYEQYF.

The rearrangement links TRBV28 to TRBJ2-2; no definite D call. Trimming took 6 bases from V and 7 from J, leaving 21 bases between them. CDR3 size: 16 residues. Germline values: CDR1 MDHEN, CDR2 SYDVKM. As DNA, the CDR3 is TGTGCCAGCAGCGCCCCATCTTCGATCGGCATCGGGGAGCTGTTTTTT. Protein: CASSAPSSIGIGELFF.

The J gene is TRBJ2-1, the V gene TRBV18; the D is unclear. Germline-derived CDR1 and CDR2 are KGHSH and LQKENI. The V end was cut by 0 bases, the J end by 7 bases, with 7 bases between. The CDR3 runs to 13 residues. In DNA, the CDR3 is TGTGCCAGCTCACCACCGGTCGCGAATGAGCAGTTCTTC. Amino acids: CASSPPVANEQFF.

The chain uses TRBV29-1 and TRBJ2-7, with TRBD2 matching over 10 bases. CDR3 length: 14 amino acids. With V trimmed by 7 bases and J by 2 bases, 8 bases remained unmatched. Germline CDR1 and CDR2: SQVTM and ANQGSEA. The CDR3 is CSAAGGTSAYEQYF. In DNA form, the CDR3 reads TGCAGCGCCGCAGGGGGGACTAGCGCCTACGAGCAGTACTTC.

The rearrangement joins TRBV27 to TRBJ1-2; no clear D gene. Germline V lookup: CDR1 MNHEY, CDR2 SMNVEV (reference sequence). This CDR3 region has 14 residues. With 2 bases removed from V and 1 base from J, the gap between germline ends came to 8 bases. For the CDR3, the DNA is TGTGCCAGCAGTTTAACTGCTCTTAACTATGGCTACACCTTC. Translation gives CASSLTALNYGYTF.

The CDR3 DNA sequence: TGTGCCAGCAGTTCCCGCCATTCCTACGAGCAGTACTTC. Translation gives CASSSRHSYEQYF. This sequence joins TRBV12-3 or TRBV12-4 and TRBJ2-7; D unclear. The CDR3 is 13 residues long. Trimming cost V 4 bases and J 1 base, with 8 bases left between them.